The rows below give T cell receptor beta chains drawn from one sample of a study of T cell repertoires in cytomegalovirus infection. TCRdb fed the reads into MiXCR, producing one record per CDR3 protein. The sample has about 740,000 distinct CDR3 sequences, about a third seen once. What was sequenced was PBMCs. These receptors came from a human donor in good health (CMV status not recorded). Some clones in this sample may be carry-over from other donors' samples. Both conserved end residues are part of each CDR3. Each record gives: D gene, J gene, clone size, V gene, CDR3 protein, CDR3 DNA. D genes are given only for firm matches. Expanded clones are given a class, and other clones once, few, many or no size at all.

.,TRBJ2-3,.,TRBV5-1,CASGSGYTDTQYF,TGCGCCAGCGGAAGCGGGTACACAGATACGCAGTATTTT
.,TRBJ1-4,.,TRBV4-1,CASSQGTVHTGLFF,TGCGCCAGCAGCCAAGGGACAGTTCACACTGGACTGTTTTTT
TRBD2,TRBJ2-2,once,TRBV28,CASSFWTSANTGELFF,TGTGCCAGCAGTTTTTGGACTAGCGCGAACACCGGGGAGCTGTTTTTT
.,TRBJ2-2,few,TRBV6-5,CASSYSKGLGLFTGELFF,TGTGCCAGCAGTTACTCGAAAGGCCTAGGGCTATTCACCGGGGAGCTGTTTTTT
.,TRBJ2-1,.,TRBV7-9,CASSAHRFSNEQFF,TGTGCCAGCAGCGCCCACAGGTTCAGCAATGAGCAGTTCTTC
TRBD1,TRBJ2-7,few,TRBV14,CASSVTFGQGRTIHEQYF,TGTGCCAGCAGCGTTACCTTTGGACAGGGCAGGACTATACACGAGCAGTACTTC
TRBD1,TRBJ2-1,.,TRBV28,CASSPILTGSSYNEQFF,TGTGCCAGCAGTCCGATTCTGACAGGGAGCTCCTACAATGAGCAGTTCTTC
.,TRBJ2-1,few,TRBV7-9,CASSLVKGTNHEQFF,TGTGCCAGCAGCTTAGTGAAAGGGACCAACCATGAGCAGTTCTTC
TRBD1,TRBJ2-7,many,TRBV7-2,CASTLNRGDYEQYF,TGTGCCAGCACCTTAAACAGGGGGGACTACGAGCAGTACTTC
.,TRBJ1-1,many,TRBV7-2,CASSRGGYRGAFF,TGTGCCAGCAGCCGTGGGGGGTACCGGGGGGCTTTCTTT
.,TRBJ1-1,few,TRBV7-6,CASSPPGDTTEAFF,TGTGCCAGCAGCCCTCCCGGGGACACTACTGAAGCTTTCTTT
TRBD2,TRBJ2-3,.,TRBV6-6,CASSYSPSGRTDTQYF,TGTGCCAGCAGTTACTCGCCTAGCGGGAGAACAGATACGCAGTATTTT
.,TRBJ2-3,.,TRBV28,CASSLPIREPTDTQYF,TGTGCCAGCAGTTTGCCGATCCGGGAGCCCACAGATACGCAGTATTTT
.,TRBJ2-1,.,TRBV11-2,CASSLGILAHNEQFF,TGTGCCAGCAGCTTGGGGATACTCGCACACAATGAGCAGTTCTTC
.,TRBJ1-2,.,TRBV5-1,CASSLEAQGIYGYTF,TGCGCCAGCAGCTTGGAAGCCCAGGGGATCTATGGCTACACCTTC
.,TRBJ2-7,.,TRBV28,CASSPPGGVAYEQYF,TGTGCCAGCAGTCCCCCAGGGGGGGTAGCCTACGAGCAGTACTTC
.,TRBJ2-7,.,TRBV7-8,CASSLEAAGATLYEQYF,TGTGCCAGCAGCTTAGAGGCGGCAGGGGCGACCCTCTACGAGCAGTACTTC
TRBD1,TRBJ2-2,.,TRBV7-3,CASSSRTGGSGELFF,TGTGCCAGCAGCTCCCGGACAGGGGGATCCGGGGAGCTGTTTTTT
.,TRBJ2-1,.,TRBV7-8,CARSLEGKKNEQCF,TGTGCCCGCAGCTTAGAGGGCAAGAAGAATGAGCAGTGCTTC
.,TRBJ1-2,.,TRBV7-9,CASSLGGRAGGYTF,TGTGCCAGCAGCTTGGGGGGCAGGGCTGGCGGCTACACCTTC